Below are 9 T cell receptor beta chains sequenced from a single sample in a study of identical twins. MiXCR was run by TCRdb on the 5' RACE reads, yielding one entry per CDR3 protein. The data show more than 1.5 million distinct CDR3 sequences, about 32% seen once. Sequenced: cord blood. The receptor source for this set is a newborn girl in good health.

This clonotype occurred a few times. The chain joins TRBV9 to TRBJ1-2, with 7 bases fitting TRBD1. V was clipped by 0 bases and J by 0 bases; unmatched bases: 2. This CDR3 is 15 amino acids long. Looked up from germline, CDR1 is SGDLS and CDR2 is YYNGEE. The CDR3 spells CASSVGGTANYGYTF. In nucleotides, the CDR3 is TGTGCCAGCAGCGTAGGCGGGACAGCTAACTATGGCTACACCTTC.

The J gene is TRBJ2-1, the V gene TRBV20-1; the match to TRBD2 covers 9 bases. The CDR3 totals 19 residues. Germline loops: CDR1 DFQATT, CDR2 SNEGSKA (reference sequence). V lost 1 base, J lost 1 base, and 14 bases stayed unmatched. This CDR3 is CSARALTGGGAGSYNEQFF. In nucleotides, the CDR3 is TGCAGTGCTAGAGCCCTCACTGGCGGGGGGGCCGGGTCCTACAATGAGCAGTTCTTC.

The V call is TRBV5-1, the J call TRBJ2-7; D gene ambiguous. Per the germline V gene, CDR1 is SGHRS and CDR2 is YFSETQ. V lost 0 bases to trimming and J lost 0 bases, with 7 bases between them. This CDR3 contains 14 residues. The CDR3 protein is CASSLAEPSYEQYF. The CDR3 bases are TGCGCCAGCAGCTTGGCCGAGCCCTCCTACGAGCAGTACTTC.

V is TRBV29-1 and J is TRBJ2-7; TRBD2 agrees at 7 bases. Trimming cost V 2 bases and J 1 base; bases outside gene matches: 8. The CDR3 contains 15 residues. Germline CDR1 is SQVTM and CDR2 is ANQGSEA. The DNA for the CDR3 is TGCAGCGTTGAACCCAAGACTAGCATATCCTACGAGCAGTACTTC. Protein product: CSVEPKTSISYEQYF.

The CDR3 protein is CSARPLANEQYF. As DNA, the CDR3 is TGCAGTGCTAGACCCCTAGCGAACGAGCAGTACTTC. The rearrangement joins TRBV20-1 to TRBJ2-7; D might be TRBD2 (6 bases). Trimming shortened V by 2 bases and J by 5 bases, and 10 bases separated the two germline ends. CDR1 is DFQATT and CDR2 is SNEGSKA in the germline V gene (reference sequence). This CDR3 contains 12 residues.

The DNA of the CDR3 is TGTGCCAGCAGCGTCAGACTCGTCAGCGAGCAGTACTTC. Translated, it gives CASSVRLVSEQYF. The chain carries TRBV3-1 and TRBJ2-7; D unresolved. V lost 5 bases and J 6 bases, leaving 14 bases between the germline ends. Germline values: CDR1 LGHDT, CDR2 YNNKEL (reference sequence). CDR3 length: 13 amino acids.

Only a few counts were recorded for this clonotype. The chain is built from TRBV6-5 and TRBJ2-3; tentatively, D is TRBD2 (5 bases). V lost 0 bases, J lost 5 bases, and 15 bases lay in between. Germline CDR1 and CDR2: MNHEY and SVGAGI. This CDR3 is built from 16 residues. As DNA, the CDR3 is TGTGCCAGCAGTTACTCGAGAGAGGGCTCTAGAGATACGCAGTATTTT. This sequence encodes CASSYSREGSRDTQYF.

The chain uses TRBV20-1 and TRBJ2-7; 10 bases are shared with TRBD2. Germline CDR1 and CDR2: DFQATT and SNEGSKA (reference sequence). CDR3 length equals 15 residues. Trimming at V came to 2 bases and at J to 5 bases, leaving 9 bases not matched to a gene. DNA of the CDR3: TGCAGTGCTAGAATGGTGGGACTAGCGTTCCACGAGCAGTACTTC. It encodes CSARMVGLAFHEQYF.

The CDR3 DNA sequence: TGTGCCAGCAGTTACAAGCACCAGGGGAGCTATGGCTACACCTTC. Its translation: CASSYKHQGSYGYTF. The chain joins TRBV6-5 to TRBJ1-2, with TRBD1 as a possible D gene (6 bases). Trimming removed 2 bases at V and 4 bases at J, with 14 bases between. The CDR3 sequence is 15 residues long. Germline-derived CDR1 and CDR2 are MNHEY and SVGAGI.